The source of this TCR beta chain is a study of T cells in Graves' hyperthyroidism and ophthalmopathy. Study-wide results and limits: Clonotypes that were expanded in thyroid above 0.001 mostly appeared in blood too. In validation, the model predicted ophthalmopathy. These predictions came a median roughly 7.1 months before onset.

Inclusion characteristics of ophthalmopathy patients comprised a Clinical Activity Score of at least 3, a NOSPECS grade of at least 4, and duration under 3 months. RNA transcripts were the template for amplifying TCR beta CDR3 regions. The HTBI primer set served for first-round RT-PCR of the TCR CDR3. TCRdb called the multiplex PCR reads again in MiXCR, with one record for every CDR3 protein. The sample has 250,000 to 300,000 distinct CDR3 sequences, roughly a fifth seen once. The CDR3 length is 15 residues. CDR1 SGHVS and CDR2 FQNEAQ come from the germline V gene. The V segment lost 4 bases and the J segment 2 bases; nucleotides outside the gene matches: 6. This clonotype was counted only a few times. Its specificity is unknown.

Sequences were obtained from blood. This chain connects TRBV7-8 to TRBJ2-3, with TRBD1 identical over 7 bases. This clonotype was sampled from a middle-aged man with Graves' ophthalmopathy. The CDR3 here is CASSSDRISTDTQYF. In nucleotides, the CDR3 is TGTGCCAGCAGCTCGGACAGGATATCCACAGATACGCAGTATTTT.